This T cell receptor (beta chain) was sequenced during a study of cytomegalovirus exposure and HLA in healthy donors. Study-wide results and limits: Donors belonging to an Asian-associated ancestry cluster reportedly showed fewer N-insertions in productive TCRs than the approximately 670-donor mean, according to what a later analysis found.

J gave up 4 bases and V 5 bases, and 9 bases lay outside the gene matches. Germline lookup yields CDR1 GTSNPN and CDR2 SVGIG (reference sequence). The CDR3 runs to 14 residues. As to this clone: The target antigen is unknown.

A multiplex PCR was run with 60 Vbeta primers and 13 Jbeta primers. Method: immunoSEQ multiplex PCR; TCRdb's copy keeps in-frame clones and lacks some. Of about 130,000 clones detected, over 70% appear once; the ten largest clones hold around 1.9%. The chain has TRBV30 and TRBJ2-3, with TRBD2 matching 7 bases. This clonotype originated in a woman between 40 and 55 years old in good health and CMV-seronegative. Sample: PBMCs. The CDR3 DNA is TGTGCCTGGGTACCAGCGGGATCCGCAGATACGCAGTATTTT. Its protein is CAWVPAGSADTQYF. Supplemented by reference TRBV30 and TRBJ2-3, the full variable domain reads SQTIHQWPATLVQPVGSPLSLECTVEGTSNPNLYWYRQAAGRGLQLLFYSVGIGQISSEVPQNLSASRPQDRQFILSSKKLLLSDSGFYLCAWVPAGSADTQYFGPGTRLTVL.